What follows are 10 T cell receptor beta chains derived from one specimen sequenced in a study of T cells after yellow fever vaccination. TCRdb redid the calling of the 5' RACE reads with MiXCR, one entry per CDR3 protein. The table has tens of thousands of distinct CDR3 sequences, approximately 8% seen once; the top ten hold approximately 42%. The sequenced sample was CD8+ T cells sorted from PBMCs, obtained on the day of the yellow fever booster vaccination. The receptors stem from a man in his thirties or forties who received the YFV17D yellow fever vaccine.

Only a few counts were recorded for this clonotype. This chain joins TRBV27 and TRBJ1-5, with D tentatively TRBD1 (6 bases). Between the trimmed V and J ends, which lost 3 bases and 7 bases, there was a span of 16 bases. This CDR3 is 15 amino acids long. Germline V CDR1 and CDR2: MNHEY, SMNVEV (reference sequence). For the CDR3, the DNA is TGTGCCAGCAGTTTCTCCGGACAGAAGGGCCAGCCCCAGCATTTT. This encodes CASSFSGQKGQPQHF.

The sample holds a few counts of this clonotype. This chain links TRBV30 with TRBJ2-7; TRBD1 matches at 9 bases. The CDR3 runs 13 residues. In germline, CDR1 is GTSNPN, CDR2 SVGIG (reference sequence). CDR3 nucleotide sequence: TGTGGGGGGGTCACAGGGGGCGGAAACGAGCAGTACTTC. This translates into CGGVTGGGNEQYF.

This clonotype was seen only a few times. The chain links TRBV6-2 or TRBV6-3 to TRBJ2-1; D may be TRBD1 or TRBD2 (6 bases each). The length of the CDR3 is 14 residues. Per germline, CDR1 MNHEY and CDR2 SVGEGT. Trimming took 6 bases from V and 3 from J, leaving 12 bases between them. This CDR3 reads CASSLGGDYNEQFF. Here the CDR3 DNA reads TGTGCCAGCAGCCTCGGGGGCGACTACAATGAGCAGTTCTTC.

The chain has TRBV7-6 and TRBJ1-1; D remains ambiguous. The CDR3 runs 14 residues. Germline V gene data show CDR1 as SGHVS and CDR2 as FNYEAQ. Between the trimmed V and J ends, which lost 1 base and 3 bases, there was a span of 9 bases. The CDR3 here is CASSLVYGDTEAFF. CDR3 nucleotide sequence: TGTGCCAGCAGCTTAGTGTACGGGGACACTGAAGCTTTCTTT.

This clonotype was recorded a few times. V usage is TRBV7-2 and J usage is TRBJ2-1; 8 bases are a match to TRBD2. The CDR3 runs 17 residues. The V and J ends lost 0 bases and 2 bases, in that order; junction bases with no gene match: 6. Germline CDR1 is SGHTA and CDR2 is FQGNSA. The chain's CDR3 is CASSLALAGGPYNEQFF. The DNA for the CDR3 is TGTGCCAGCAGCTTAGCTTTGGCGGGAGGCCCCTACAATGAGCAGTTCTTC.

This clonotype was seen more than once but under ten times. The chain carries TRBV13 and TRBJ2-2; D gene unclear. Germline lookup yields CDR1 PRHDT and CDR2 FYEKMQ (reference sequence). The CDR3 contains 14 residues. V lost 0 bases to trimming and J lost 3 bases, with 5 bases between them. The DNA of the CDR3 is TGTGCCAGCAGCTTAGGGCAGGACACCGGGGAGCTGTTTTTT. Amino acid sequence: CASSLGQDTGELFF. Based on the CDR3 plus reference TRBV13 and TRBJ2-2, the full variable domain is AAGVIQSPRHLIKEKRETATLKCYPIPRHDTVYWYQQGPGQDPQFLISFYEKMQSDKGSIPDRFSAQQFSDYHSELNMSSLELGDSALYFCASSLGQDTGELFFGEGSRLTVL.

The chain has TRBV20-1 and TRBJ2-1, with TRBD2 matching over 11 bases. The trim removed 5 bases at V and 0 bases at J, leaving 6 bases unmatched. The germline V gene has CDR1 DFQATT and CDR2 SNEGSKA (reference sequence). This CDR3 spans 16 amino acids. CDR3 in amino acids: CSALRLAGSSYNEQFF. CDR3 bases: TGCAGTGCTTTAAGACTAGCGGGAAGCTCCTACAATGAGCAGTTCTTC.

The table lists this clonotype with many counts. V gene TRBV10-1 combines with J gene TRBJ2-7; 8 bases agree with TRBD1. V lost 6 bases, J lost 5 bases, and 9 bases stayed unmatched. This CDR3 contains 14 residues. CDR1 WNHNN and CDR2 SYGVQD come from the germline V gene (reference sequence). CDR3 sequence: CASSVGQGGHEQYF. For the CDR3, the DNA is TGCGCCAGCAGCGTAGGACAGGGAGGCCACGAGCAGTACTTC.

The table lists this clonotype with many counts. The V and J genes are TRBV12-3 or TRBV12-4 and TRBJ2-7, with D unresolved. This CDR3 is built from 12 residues. V was trimmed by 0 bases and J by 6 bases, leaving 6 bases between them. The CDR3 DNA is TGTGCCAGCAGTTTAGCTACTTTCGAGCAGTACTTC. It specifies CASSLATFEQYF.

This clonotype was counted at least ten times. The J gene is TRBJ2-1, the V gene TRBV9, with 13 bases identical to TRBD2. This CDR3 contains 14 residues. Germline V gene sequence: CDR1 SGDLS, CDR2 YYNGEE. V trimming: 5 bases; J trimming: 7 bases; junction bases outside the gene matches: 3. The CDR3 sequence: CASRGTSGTNEQFF. The CDR3 bases are TGTGCCAGCAGGGGGACTAGCGGGACGAATGAGCAGTTCTTC.